This T cell receptor (beta chain) appears in the sequencing data of a study of cytomegalovirus exposure and HLA in healthy donors. Findings of the study overall: An analysis that was carried out later associated 15,000 to 20,000 TCR beta sequences with HLA alleles at 0.05 false discovery rate.

About this clone itself: Its antigen is unidentified.

Amplification used 60 Vbeta primers and 13 Jbeta primers. Sequencing was performed with immunoSEQ multiplex PCR; in TCRdb, only in-frame clones are kept and a portion is missing. The top ten clones hold roughly 1.4% of a sample with about 160,000 clones, less than 85% of them seen once. The CDR3 runs to 15 residues. Germline values: CDR1 SGHKS, CDR2 YYEKEE (reference sequence). V lost 4 bases to trimming and J lost 1 base; unmatched junction nucleotides: 7. This rearrangement joins TRBV5-5 to TRBJ2-7; 8 nucleotides match TRBD2. The sequenced material came from PBMCs. The clonotype was recovered from a man aged 60 to 75 in good health and CMV-seronegative. The CDR3 bases are TGTGCCAGCAGCCACGGACTAGCCACGTCCTACGAGCAGTACTTC. Encoded protein: CASSHGLATSYEQYF.